The 5 T cell receptor beta chains given below trace back to one sample, sequenced in a study of monozygotic twins with inflammatory bowel disease. Following a re-call of the 5' RACE reads, TCRdb has one entry per CDR3 protein and lacks DNA. The sample's table shows over 200,000 distinct CDR3 sequences. The sequenced material came from blood. These receptors all come from a human donor with ulcerative colitis or Crohn's disease, or a healthy co-twin of an affected twin (not recorded which).

V and J are TRBV5-1 and TRBJ2-5; absent DNA, TCRdb's TRBD1 call cannot be checked. The CDR3 spans 14 residues. Germline V gene sequence: CDR1 SGHRS, CDR2 YFSETQ. CDR3 protein: CASSTGQGAKTQYF.

The gene calls are TRBV7-2 and TRBJ2-1; TCRdb picks TRBD1, but there is no DNA to check that call. The CDR3 is made up of 15 amino acids. Germline CDR1 SGHTA, CDR2 FQGNSA. The CDR3 loop reads CASSFGGTTHNEQFF.

The chain joins TRBV6-1 to TRBJ1-1. The CDR3 is 15 residues long. The germline CDR1 and CDR2 sequences are MNHNS and SASEGT. CDR3: CASSLNRGRDTEAFF.

The CDR3 loop reads CASRPGQGGGEFF. The rearrangement joins TRBV19 to TRBJ1-1; TCRdb selects TRBD1, and the lack of DNA leaves this call unchecked. The length of the CDR3 is 13 residues. CDR1 LNHDA and CDR2 SQIVND come from the germline V gene (reference sequence).

V gene TRBV10-3 combines with J gene TRBJ2-1; TCRdb's assignment of TRBD2 cannot be checked, as there is no DNA. The germline CDR1 and CDR2 sequences are ENHRY and SYGVKD. The CDR3 spans 13 residues. The CDR3 sequence is CAISDTSGDEQFF.